The clone carrying this T cell receptor beta chain appeared a few times. V lost 1 base to trimming and J lost 0 bases, with 3 bases between them. CDR1 and CDR2 from the germline V gene are SGHTA and FQGTGA. The CDR3 has 14 amino acids. This sample stems from a study of shared clonotypes between healthy human individuals. Whole-study context: Participating donors consisted of a couple of women and a few men aged 18 to 49.

Repertoires were generated with immunoSEQ multiplex PCR, while TCRdb's copy carries only in-frame clones and drops some. The table has 470,000 or so clones, 70% to 85% seen once. The gene calls are TRBV7-3 and TRBJ2-2; D is unresolved. Sequenced sample: PBMCs. The receptor's source is a woman in her 40s in good health. Some clones in this sample may be carry-over from other donors' samples. The DNA for the CDR3 is TGTGCCAGCAGCTTAAGCCCGAACACCGGGGAGCTGTTTTTT. This sequence encodes CASSLSPNTGELFF.